A selection of T cell receptor beta chains follows, all from one sample in a study of T cell clonotyping in hematopoietic cell transplantation. The protocol was immunoSEQ multiplex PCR, while the TCRdb copy is restricted to in-frame clones and leaves out a portion. The sample has about 29,000 clones; roughly 80% are singletons. The input for sequencing was peripheral blood mononuclear cells, taken before stem cell transplant. The receptors derive from a woman in her twenties or thirties with chronic myeloid leukemia. Some clones in this sample may be carry-over from other donors' samples. CDR3s include the opening cysteine and the closing phenylalanine or tryptophan. A clone size is listed for some rows: how often the clone was seen (once, few, many), or a class if it is expanded.

TRBV19	TRBJ1-1	NA	CASSRDRAKNTEAFF
TRBV6-5	TRBJ2-3	NA	CASSALAGNTDTQYF
TRBV5-4	TRBJ1-2	NA	CASSVLGTGRNYGYTF
TRBV5-1	TRBJ2-5	NA	CASSLDWETQYF
TRBV11-2	TRBJ1-1	few	CASSFSGNTEAFF
TRBV14	TRBJ1-1	NA	CASSQIGTGGGTEAFF
TRBV19	TRBJ1-1	NA	CASSLRTGVNTEAFF
TRBV30	TRBJ1-2	NA	CAWSVGWENPTYGYTF
TRBV6-5	TRBJ1-1	NA	CASSYGGKNTEAFF
TRBV7-2	TRBJ1-1	NA	CASSFTRDSTEAFF
TRBV12-5	TRBJ2-7	NA	CASGSPKGTLGEQYF
TRBV25-1	TRBJ2-7	NA	CASSGLGGATYEQYF
TRBV29-1	TRBJ1-1	NA	CSVNRADTEAFF
TRBV28	TRBJ1-2	NA	CASSLVKGGYGYTF
TRBV29-1	TRBJ1-2	NA	CSVSGGYTF
TRBV6-5	TRBJ1-1	NA	CASRMNTEAFF
TRBV4-1	TRBJ2-3	few	CASSQVGLRADTQYF
TRBV6-5	TRBJ1-3	NA	CASSHLGNTIYF
TRBV2	TRBJ1-3	NA	CASSPDSSGNTIYF
TRBV11-2	TRBJ2-3	NA	CASSLEGGLLDTQYF
TRBV10-3	TRBJ2-7	once	CAISVDKIGLPYEQYF
TRBV5-1	TRBJ2-7	NA	CASSSGGTADLYEQYF
TRBV4-2	TRBJ1-2	NA	CASSQGQNYGYTF
TRBV5-6	TRBJ1-1	NA	CASSFRGREAFF
TRBV19	TRBJ1-2	NA	CASIGLLRGYTF
TRBV6-5	TRBJ1-3	NA	CASSYSTGVGNTIYF
TRBV29-1	TRBJ1-4	few	CSVARGATNEKLFF
TRBV11-2	TRBJ2-1	few	CASSLGLAGREQFF
TRBV5-1	TRBJ1-2	NA	CASSPDGQRNYGYTF
TRBV5-1	TRBJ1-5	NA	CASSLAGKVNQPQHF
TRBV28	TRBJ2-2	NA	CASSYQGGAAGELFF
TRBV6-5	TRBJ2-7	NA	CASSRGGRYEQYF
TRBV30	TRBJ1-4	NA	CAWRASRQFNEKLFF
TRBV7-2	TRBJ2-1	NA	CASSLTGYNEQFF
TRBV7-9	TRBJ2-5	NA	CASSLVWGDQYF
TRBV6-5	TRBJ1-2	NA	CASSYGGSRGYGYTF
TRBV28	TRBJ2-5	NA	CASSFAGASGETQYF
TRBV30	TRBJ2-7	NA	CAWSVPGGGLRSEQYF
TRBV19	TRBJ1-6	once	CASSRTGNPNSPLHF
TRBV7-9	TRBJ1-1	NA	CASSTTGNTEAFF
TRBV6-1	TRBJ1-4	few	CASSEAVPNEKLFF
TRBV5-1	TRBJ2-3	NA	CASSGSGGAPDTQYF
TRBV4-2	TRBJ2-2	NA	CASSQAPTGELGGNTGELFF
TRBV10-3	TRBJ2-7	NA	CATHSRLAVPYEQYF
TRBV27	TRBJ1-2	NA	CASSPTGRGYTF
TRBV6-5	TRBJ2-1	NA	CATGTLNNEQFF
TRBV5-1	TRBJ1-2	NA	CASSLGRNGEGGYGYTF
TRBV2	TRBJ1-1	few	CASMGGLSTEAFF
TRBV29-1	TRBJ1-3	few	CSVSRAFGNTIYF
TRBV5-1	TRBJ2-2	NA	CASSLLQGTTGELFF
TRBV14	TRBJ1-1	NA	CASSQRTGQAFF
TRBV15	TRBJ1-2	once	CATSRDRTVAGYTF
TRBV30	TRBJ2-6	NA	CAWRKESGANVLTF
TRBV19	TRBJ2-2	NA	CASSMGGTGDFLATPGELFF
TRBV20-1	TRBJ1-4	NA	CSGSLSEKLFF
TRBV5-1	TRBJ1-2	NA	CASSPDTGSRGGYTF
TRBV11-2	TRBJ1-2	NA	CASSFAQSNYGYTF
TRBV6-5	TRBJ1-2	few	CASSYTGTGYGYTF